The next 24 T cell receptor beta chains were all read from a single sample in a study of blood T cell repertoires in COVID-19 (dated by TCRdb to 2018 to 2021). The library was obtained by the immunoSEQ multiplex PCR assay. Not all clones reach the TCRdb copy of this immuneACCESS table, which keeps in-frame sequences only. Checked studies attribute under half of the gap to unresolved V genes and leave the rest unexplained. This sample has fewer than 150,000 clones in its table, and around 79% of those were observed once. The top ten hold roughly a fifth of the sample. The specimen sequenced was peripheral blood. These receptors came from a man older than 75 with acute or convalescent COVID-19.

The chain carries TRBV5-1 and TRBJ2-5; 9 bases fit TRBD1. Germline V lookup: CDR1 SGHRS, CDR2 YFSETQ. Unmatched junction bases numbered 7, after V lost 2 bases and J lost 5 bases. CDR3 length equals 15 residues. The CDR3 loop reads CASSFGDRALETQYF. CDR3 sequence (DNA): TGCGCCAGCAGCTTTGGGGACAGGGCGTTGGAGACCCAGTACTTC. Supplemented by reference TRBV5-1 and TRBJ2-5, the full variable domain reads KAGVTQTPRYLIKTRGQQVTLSCSPISGHRSVSWYQQTPGQGLQFLFEYFSETQRNKGNFPGRFSGRQFSNSRSEMNVSTLELGDSALYLCASSFGDRALETQYFGPGTRLLVL.

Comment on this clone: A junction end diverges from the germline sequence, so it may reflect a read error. The CDR3 region is CSIEDEGTEAFF. In DNA form, the CDR3 reads TGCAGCATTGAAGATGAGGGCACTGAAGCTTTCTTT. V and J are TRBV29-1 and TRBJ1-1; D is uncertain. Germline loops: CDR1 SQVTM, CDR2 ANQGSEA. The CDR3 runs to 12 residues.

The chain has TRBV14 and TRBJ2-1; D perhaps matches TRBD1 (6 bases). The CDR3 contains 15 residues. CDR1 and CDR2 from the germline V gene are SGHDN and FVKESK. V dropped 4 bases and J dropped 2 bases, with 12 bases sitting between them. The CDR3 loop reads CASSPRHRAYNEQFF. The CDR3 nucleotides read TGTGCCAGCAGCCCTCGCCACAGGGCCTACAATGAGCAGTTCTTC.

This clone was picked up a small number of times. CDR3 loop: CASRSTGYNEQFF. The DNA for the CDR3 is TGTGCCAGCAGATCGACAGGGTACAATGAGCAGTTCTTC. The genes are TRBV11-2 and TRBJ2-1, with TRBD1 matching 7 bases. Germline V gene data show CDR1 as SGHAT and CDR2 as FQNNGV. V trimming: 6 bases; J trimming: 4 bases; junction bases outside the gene matches: 3. This CDR3 contains 13 residues.

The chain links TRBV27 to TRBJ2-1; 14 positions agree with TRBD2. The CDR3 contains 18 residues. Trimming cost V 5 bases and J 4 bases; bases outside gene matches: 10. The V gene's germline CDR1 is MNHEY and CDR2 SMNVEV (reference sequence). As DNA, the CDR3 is TGTGCCAGCAGTAAAGACCGGACTAGCGGGGGGTTGTACAATGAGCAGTTCTTC. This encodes CASSKDRTSGGLYNEQFF.

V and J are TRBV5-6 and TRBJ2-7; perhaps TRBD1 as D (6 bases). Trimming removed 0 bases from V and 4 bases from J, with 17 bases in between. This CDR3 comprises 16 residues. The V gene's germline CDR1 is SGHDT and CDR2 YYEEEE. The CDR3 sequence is CASSLVLPGDTYEQYF. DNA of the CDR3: TGTGCCAGCAGCTTGGTTCTGCCAGGGGATACTTACGAGCAGTACTTC.

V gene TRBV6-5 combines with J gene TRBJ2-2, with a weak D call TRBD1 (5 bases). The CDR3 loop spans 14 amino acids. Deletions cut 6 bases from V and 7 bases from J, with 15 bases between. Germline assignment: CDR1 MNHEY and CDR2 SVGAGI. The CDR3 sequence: CASRRTVTGGELFF. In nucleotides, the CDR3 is TGTGCCAGCAGGCGGACGGTAACAGGCGGGGAGCTGTTTTTT.

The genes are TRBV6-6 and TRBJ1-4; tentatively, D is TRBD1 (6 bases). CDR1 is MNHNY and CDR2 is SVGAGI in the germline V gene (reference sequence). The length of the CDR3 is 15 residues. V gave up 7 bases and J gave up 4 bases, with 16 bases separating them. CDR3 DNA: TGTGCCAGCAACCGAGGAGGACAGCGTAATGAAAAACTGTTTTTT. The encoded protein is CASNRGGQRNEKLFF.

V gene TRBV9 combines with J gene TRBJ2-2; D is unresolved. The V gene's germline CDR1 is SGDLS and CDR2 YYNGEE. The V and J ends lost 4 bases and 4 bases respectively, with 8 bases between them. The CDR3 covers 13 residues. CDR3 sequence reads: CASSLSFTGELFF. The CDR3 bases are TGTGCCAGCAGCCTAAGCTTCACCGGGGAGCTGTTTTTT.

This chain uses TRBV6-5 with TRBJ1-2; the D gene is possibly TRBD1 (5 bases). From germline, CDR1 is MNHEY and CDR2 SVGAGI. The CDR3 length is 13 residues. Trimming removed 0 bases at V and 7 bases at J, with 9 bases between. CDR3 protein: CASSYSFRGGYTF. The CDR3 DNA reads TGTGCCAGCAGTTACTCGTTTAGGGGTGGCTACACCTTC.

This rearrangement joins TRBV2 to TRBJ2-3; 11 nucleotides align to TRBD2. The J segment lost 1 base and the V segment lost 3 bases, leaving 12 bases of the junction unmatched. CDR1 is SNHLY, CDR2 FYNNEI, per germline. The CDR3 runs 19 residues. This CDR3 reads CASSDPRSMGLAGTDTQYF. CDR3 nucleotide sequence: TGTGCCAGCAGTGATCCACGGTCCATGGGACTAGCGGGCACAGATACGCAGTATTTT.

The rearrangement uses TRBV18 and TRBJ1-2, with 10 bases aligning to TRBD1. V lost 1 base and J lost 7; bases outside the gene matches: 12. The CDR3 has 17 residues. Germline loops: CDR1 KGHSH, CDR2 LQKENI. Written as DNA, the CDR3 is TGTGCCAGCTCACCACGAGAGACAGGGGGCTTTATGCGTGGCTACACCTTC. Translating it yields CASSPRETGGFMRGYTF.

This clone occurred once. The CDR3 bases are TGTGCCAGCAGCTTAGACAGGGTAGCGAGCTCACCCCTCCACTTT. It specifies CASSLDRVASSPLHF. The V call is TRBV7-2, the J call TRBJ1-6, with D perhaps matching TRBD1 (6 bases). CDR3 length: 15 residues. V was cut by 1 base and J by 10 bases, with 14 bases left in between. Germline CDR1 and CDR2: SGHTA and FQGNSA.

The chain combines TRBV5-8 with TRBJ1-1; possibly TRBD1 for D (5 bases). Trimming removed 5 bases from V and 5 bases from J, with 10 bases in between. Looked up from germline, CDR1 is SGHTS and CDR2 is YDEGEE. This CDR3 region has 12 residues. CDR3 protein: CASRRPGTEAFF. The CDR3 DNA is TGTGCCAGCAGGCGACCAGGGACTGAAGCTTTCTTT.

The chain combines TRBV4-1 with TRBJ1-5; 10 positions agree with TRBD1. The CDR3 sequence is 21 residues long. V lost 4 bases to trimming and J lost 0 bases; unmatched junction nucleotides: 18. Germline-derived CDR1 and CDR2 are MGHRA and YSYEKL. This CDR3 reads CASSRMLRSRDRGISNQPQHF. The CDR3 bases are TGCGCCAGCAGCCGAATGTTGAGATCTCGGGACAGGGGAATTAGCAATCAGCCCCAGCATTTT.

The CDR3 spells CASSQLLAGGTDTQYF. The CDR3 DNA is TGCGCCAGCAGCCAACTACTAGCGGGGGGGACAGATACGCAGTATTTT. J is TRBJ2-3 and V is TRBV4-3; 13 bases map to TRBD2. From germline, CDR1 is LGHNA and CDR2 YSLEER. Trimming at V came to 2 bases and at J to 3 bases, leaving 2 bases not matched to a gene. The CDR3 has 16 residues.

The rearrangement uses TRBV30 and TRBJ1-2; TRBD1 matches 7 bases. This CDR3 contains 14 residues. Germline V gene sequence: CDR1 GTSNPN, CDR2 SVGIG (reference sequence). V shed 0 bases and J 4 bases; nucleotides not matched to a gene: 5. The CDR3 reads CAWSVRGRSYGYTF. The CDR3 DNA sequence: TGTGCCTGGAGTGTAAGGGGGCGAAGCTATGGCTACACCTTC.

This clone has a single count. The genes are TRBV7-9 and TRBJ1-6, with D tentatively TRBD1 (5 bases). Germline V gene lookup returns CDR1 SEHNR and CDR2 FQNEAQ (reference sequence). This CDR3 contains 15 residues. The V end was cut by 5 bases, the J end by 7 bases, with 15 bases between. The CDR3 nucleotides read TGTGCCAGCAGCCCCAGCGGGGGATTCAATTCACCCCTCCACTTT. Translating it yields CASSPSGGFNSPLHF.

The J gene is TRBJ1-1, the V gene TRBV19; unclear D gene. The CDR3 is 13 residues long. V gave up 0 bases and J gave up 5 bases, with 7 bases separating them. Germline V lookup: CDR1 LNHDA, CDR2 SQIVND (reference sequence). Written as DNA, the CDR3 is TGTGCCAGTAGTATAGAGATAGAAACTGAAGCTTTCTTT. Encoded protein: CASSIEIETEAFF.

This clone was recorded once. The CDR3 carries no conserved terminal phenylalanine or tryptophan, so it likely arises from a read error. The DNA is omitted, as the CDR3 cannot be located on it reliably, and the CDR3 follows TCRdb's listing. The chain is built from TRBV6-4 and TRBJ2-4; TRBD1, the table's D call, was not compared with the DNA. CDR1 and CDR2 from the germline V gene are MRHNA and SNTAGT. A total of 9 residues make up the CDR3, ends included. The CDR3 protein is CASRGTGID.

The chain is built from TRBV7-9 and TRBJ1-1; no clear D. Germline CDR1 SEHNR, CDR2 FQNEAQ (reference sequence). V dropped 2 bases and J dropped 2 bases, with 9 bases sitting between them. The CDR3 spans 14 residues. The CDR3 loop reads CASSLYGVNTEAFF. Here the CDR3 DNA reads TGTGCCAGCAGCTTATACGGGGTCAACACTGAAGCTTTCTTT.

The CDR3 coding sequence is TGTGCCAGTAGTATCGAGGCGGGGGGCGTGTACGAGCAGTACTTC. It specifies CASSIEAGGVYEQYF. The chain carries TRBV19 and TRBJ2-7; 8 bases map to TRBD2. The CDR3 is made up of 15 amino acids. The J segment lost 4 bases and the V segment lost 3 bases, leaving 8 bases of the junction unmatched. Looked up from germline, CDR1 is LNHDA and CDR2 is SQIVND (reference sequence).

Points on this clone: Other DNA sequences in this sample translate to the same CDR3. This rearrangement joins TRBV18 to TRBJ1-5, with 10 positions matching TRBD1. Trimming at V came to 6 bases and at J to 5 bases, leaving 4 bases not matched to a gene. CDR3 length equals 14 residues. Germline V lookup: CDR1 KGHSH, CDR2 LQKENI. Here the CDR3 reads CASSPGTGDQPQHF. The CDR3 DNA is TGTGCCAGCTCCCCCGGGACAGGGGATCAGCCCCAGCATTTT.

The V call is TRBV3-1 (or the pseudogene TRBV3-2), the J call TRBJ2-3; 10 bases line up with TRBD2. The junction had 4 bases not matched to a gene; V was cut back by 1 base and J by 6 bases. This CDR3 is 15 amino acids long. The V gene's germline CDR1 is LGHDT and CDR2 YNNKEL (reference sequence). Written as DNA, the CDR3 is TGTGCCAGCAGCCAAGCACTAGCGGGGTCCGATACGCAGTATTTT. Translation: CASSQALAGSDTQYF.